The present entry profiles one TCR beta chain with its context. The antigen is unknown. Sequencing used immunoSEQ multiplex PCR; TCRdb keeps in-frame clones, though not all of them. The top ten clones hold around 0.25% of a sample with 20,000 to 25,000 clones, roughly 89% of them seen once. This specimen belongs to a study of PD-1 blockade in classical Hodgkin lymphoma. Broader study findings: The repertoire differences lack a defined cause, possibly disease activity or prior therapy. Reported findings placed baseline TCR diversity lower in newly diagnosed patients (compared with healthy donors).

The CDR3 length is 12 residues. V shed 7 bases and J shed 4 bases, with 10 bases lying between them. Germline V gene lookup returns CDR1 MNHEY and CDR2 SVGAGI. As to time point: newly diagnosed, previously untreated cHL patient sample. Starting with thawed PBMCs, CD4+ T cells were purified by magnetic negative selection. The authors used newly diagnosed, untreated classical Hodgkin lymphoma PBMCs as comparison. The sample taken for sequencing was CD4+ T cells from blood. V gene TRBV6-5 combines with J gene TRBJ1-1, with a weak D call TRBD1 (5 bases). This receptor was obtained from a human donor with classical Hodgkin lymphoma. The CDR3 spells CASTYGGTEAFF. The CDR3 nucleotides are TGTGCCAGCACATACGGGGGCACTGAAGCTTTCTTT.